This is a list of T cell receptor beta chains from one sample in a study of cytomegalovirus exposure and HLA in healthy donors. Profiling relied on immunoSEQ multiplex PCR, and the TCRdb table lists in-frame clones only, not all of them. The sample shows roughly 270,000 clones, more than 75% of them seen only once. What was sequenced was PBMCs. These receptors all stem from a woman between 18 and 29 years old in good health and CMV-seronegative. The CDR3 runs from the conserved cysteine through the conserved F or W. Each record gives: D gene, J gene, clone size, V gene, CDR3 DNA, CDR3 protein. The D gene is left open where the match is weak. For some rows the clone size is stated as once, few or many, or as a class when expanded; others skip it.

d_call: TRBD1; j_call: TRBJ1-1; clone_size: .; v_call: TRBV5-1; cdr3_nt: TGCGCCAGCAGCGCCGGGACAGCCCTGGGCACTGAAGCTTTCTTT; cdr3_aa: CASSAGTALGTEAFF
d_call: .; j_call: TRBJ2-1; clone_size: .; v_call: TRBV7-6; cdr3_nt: TGTGCCAGCAGCTCGCGTAGGGGGATCTACAATGAGCAGTTCTTC; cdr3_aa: CASSSRRGIYNEQFF
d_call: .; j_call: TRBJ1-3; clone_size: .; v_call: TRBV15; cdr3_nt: TGTGCCACCAGCAGAGATCCTACAGACTCTGGAAACACCATATATTTT; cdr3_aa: CATSRDPTDSGNTIYF
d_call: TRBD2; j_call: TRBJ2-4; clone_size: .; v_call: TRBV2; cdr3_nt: TGTGCCAGCAGTGAGGGGCGGGAGGGGCAAAACATTCAGTACTTC; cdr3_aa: CASSEGREGQNIQYF
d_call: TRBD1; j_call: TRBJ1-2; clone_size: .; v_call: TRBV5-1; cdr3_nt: TGCGCCAGCAGCGCGAACCGGGACAGATTTTATGGCTACACCTTC; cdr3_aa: CASSANRDRFYGYTF
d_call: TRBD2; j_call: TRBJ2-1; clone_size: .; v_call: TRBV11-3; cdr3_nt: TGTGCCAGCAGCTGGCCACTAGCGGGAAAGGGGTGGGAGCAGTTCTTC; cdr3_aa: CASSWPLAGKGWEQFF
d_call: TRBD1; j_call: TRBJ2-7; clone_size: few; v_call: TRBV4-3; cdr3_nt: TGCGCCAGCAGCCAAAGAGGACAGGGGGCCTCCGAGCAGTACTTC; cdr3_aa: CASSQRGQGASEQYF
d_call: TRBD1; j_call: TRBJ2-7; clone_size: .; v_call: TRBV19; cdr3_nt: TGTGCCACCCGGGACAGGGACTCCTACGAGCAGTACTTC; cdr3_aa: CATRDRDSYEQYF
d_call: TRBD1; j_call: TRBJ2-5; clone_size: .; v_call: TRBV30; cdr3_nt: TGTGCCTGGAGTTATACGGACAGGGGGCACGGGACCCAGTACTTC; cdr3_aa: CAWSYTDRGHGTQYF
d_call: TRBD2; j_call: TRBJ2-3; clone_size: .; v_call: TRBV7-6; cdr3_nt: TGTGCCAGCAGCTTAGGGCAACTAGCGGGAGCCCCAGATACGCAGTATTTT; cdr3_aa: CASSLGQLAGAPDTQYF
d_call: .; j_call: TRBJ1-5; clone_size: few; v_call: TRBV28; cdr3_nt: TGTGCCAGCAGTCCCGACAGGACTCAGCCCCAGCATTTT; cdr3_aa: CASSPDRTQPQHF
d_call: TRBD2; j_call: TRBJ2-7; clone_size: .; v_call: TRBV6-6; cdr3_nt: TGTGCCAGCGATTCTAGCGGCAGCTCCTACGAGCAGTACTTC; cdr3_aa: CASDSSGSSYEQYF
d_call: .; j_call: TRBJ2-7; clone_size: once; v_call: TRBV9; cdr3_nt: TGTGCCAGCAGCGTAACCCCCGACACCTCCTACGAGCAGTACTTC; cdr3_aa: CASSVTPDTSYEQYF
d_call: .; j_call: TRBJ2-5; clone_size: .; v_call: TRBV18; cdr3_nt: TGTGCCAGCTCGCCCAAGGGGTACCAAGAGACCCAGTACTTC; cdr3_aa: CASSPKGYQETQYF
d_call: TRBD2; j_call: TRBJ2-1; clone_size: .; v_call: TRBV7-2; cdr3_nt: TGTGCCAGCAGCTTCCCTCGGGGGGGGGAAAGGGGGTTCTTC; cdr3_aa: CASSFPRGGERGFF
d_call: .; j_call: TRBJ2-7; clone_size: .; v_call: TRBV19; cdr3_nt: TGTGCCAGTAGTTCCACAGGGGGAGGGGAGCAGTACTTC; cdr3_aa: CASSSTGGGEQYF
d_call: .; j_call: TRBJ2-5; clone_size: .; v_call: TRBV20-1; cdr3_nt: TGCAGTGCTAAACTAAAAGAGACCCAGTACTTC; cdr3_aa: CSAKLKETQYF
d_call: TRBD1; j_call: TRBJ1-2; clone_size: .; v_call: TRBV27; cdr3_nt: TGTGCCAGCGGACGACGGACAGGGGGCAACTATGGCTACACCTTC; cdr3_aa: CASGRRTGGNYGYTF
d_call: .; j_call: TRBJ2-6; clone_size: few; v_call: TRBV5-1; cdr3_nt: TGCGCCAGCAGCCTGGTAGGGGTTGGGGCCAACGTCCTGACTTTC; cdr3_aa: CASSLVGVGANVLTF
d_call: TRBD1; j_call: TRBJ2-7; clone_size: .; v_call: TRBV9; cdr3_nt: TGTGCCAGCAGCGCGGCCGGGACAGCGACCGAGCAGTACTTC; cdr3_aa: CASSAAGTATEQYF
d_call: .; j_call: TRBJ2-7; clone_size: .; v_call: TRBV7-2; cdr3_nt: TGTGCCAGCAGCTTACGGGCGGGCGGGTCCTACGAGCAGTACTTC; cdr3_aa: CASSLRAGGSYEQYF
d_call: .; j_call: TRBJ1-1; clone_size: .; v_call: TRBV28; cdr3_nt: TGTGCCAGCATACCGACAGGTGTGAACACTGAAGCTTTCTTT; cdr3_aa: CASIPTGVNTEAFF
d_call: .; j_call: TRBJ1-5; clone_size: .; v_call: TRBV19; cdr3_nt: TGTGCCAGTACCCCTCGGCCGACAGGTAGCAATCAGCCCCAGCATTTT; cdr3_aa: CASTPRPTGSNQPQHF
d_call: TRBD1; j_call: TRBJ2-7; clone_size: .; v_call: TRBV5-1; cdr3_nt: TGCGCCAGCAGCTTGGCGACAGGGGGTTTTCTCTACGAGCAGTACTTC; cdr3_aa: CASSLATGGFLYEQYF
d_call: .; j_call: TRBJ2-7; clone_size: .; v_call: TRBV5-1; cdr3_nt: TGCGCCAGCACCCGTTCCGGGACTCAGAACGAGCAGTACTTC; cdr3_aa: CASTRSGTQNEQYF
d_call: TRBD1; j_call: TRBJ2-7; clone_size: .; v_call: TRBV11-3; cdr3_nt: TGTGCCAGCAGCCCGGACAGGGGCCGCGAGCAGTACTTC; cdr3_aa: CASSPDRGREQYF
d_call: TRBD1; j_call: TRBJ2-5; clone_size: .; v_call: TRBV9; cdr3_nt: TGTGCCAGCAGCGGGGGGACAGCAGAGACCCAGTACTTC; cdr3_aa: CASSGGTAETQYF
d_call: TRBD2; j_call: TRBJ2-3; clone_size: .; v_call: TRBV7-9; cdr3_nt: TGTGCCAGCAGCTTAGGAATAGCGGGAGGCACAGATACGCAGTATTTT; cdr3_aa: CASSLGIAGGTDTQYF
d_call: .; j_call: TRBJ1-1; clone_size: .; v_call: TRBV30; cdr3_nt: TGTGCCTGGGCCGGGGAGGGCCGGGGCACTGAAGCTTTCTTT; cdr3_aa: CAWAGEGRGTEAFF